These 26 T cell receptor beta chains came from one sample sequenced in a study of blood T cell repertoires in COVID-19. Clones were sequenced by immunoSEQ multiplex PCR, and TCRdb holds only the in-frame ones, with some missing. The sample lists about 220,000 clones, 65% to 85% seen once, with about 3.2% in the top ten. Sequenced sample: PBMCs or T cells enriched from blood (not recorded which). These receptors were obtained from a woman aged 60-75 years who had recovered from COVID-19.

The J gene is TRBJ1-2, the V gene TRBV6-5; D is perhaps TRBD1 (5 bases). This CDR3 is built from 15 residues. V lost 6 bases, J lost 2 bases, and 16 bases lay in between. CDR1 and CDR2 (germline): MNHEY, SVGAGI. CDR3 amino acids: CASRNPGDGNYGYTF. For the CDR3, the DNA is TGTGCCAGCAGGAACCCGGGGGACGGGAACTATGGCTACACCTTC.

The chain is built from TRBV5-4 and TRBJ1-3; no reliable D call. This CDR3 spans 13 amino acids. CDR1 SGHNT and CDR2 YYREEE come from the germline V gene (reference sequence). V shed 0 bases and J shed 4 bases, with 5 bases lying between them. The DNA for the CDR3 is TGTGCCAGCAGCTTGGCCGCGGGAAACACCATATATTTT. Its protein product is CASSLAAGNTIYF.

The rearrangement links TRBV7-9 to TRBJ1-1; D gene uncertain. With 7 bases removed from V and 5 bases from J, the gap between germline ends came to 11 bases. The CDR3 runs to 12 residues. Per germline, CDR1 SEHNR and CDR2 FQNEAQ (reference sequence). The CDR3 bases are TGTGCCAGCACCCTCCCCGAGACTGAAGCTTTCTTT. Translating gives CASTLPETEAFF. The full variable domain, completed using reference TRBV7-9 and TRBJ1-1, is DTGVSQNPRHKITKRGQNVTFRCDPISEHNRLYWYRQTLGQGPEFLTYFQNEAQLEKSRLLSDRFSAERPKGSFSTLEIQRTEQGDSAMYLCASTLPETEAFFGQGTRLTVV.

V and J are TRBV6-5 and TRBJ2-7; a possible D gene is TRBD2 (7 bases). Trimming pared 7 bases from V and 3 bases from J, leaving 13 bases between. The germline V gene has CDR1 MNHEY and CDR2 SVGAGI. This CDR3 is 13 amino acids long. DNA for the CDR3: TGTGCCAGCATGGGCGGGGGCCGCTACGAGCAGTACTTC. Translating it yields CASMGGGRYEQYF.

The genes are TRBV19 and TRBJ1-2; a possible D gene is TRBD1 (6 bases). Trimming removed 5 bases from V and 7 bases from J, with 11 bases in between. The germline V gene encodes CDR1 LNHDA and CDR2 SQIVND (reference sequence). The CDR3 has 12 amino acids. As DNA, the CDR3 is TGTGCCAGTAGTCCACAGGGAAGTGGCTACACCTTC. It encodes CASSPQGSGYTF.

The chain recombines TRBV19 with TRBJ1-5, with TRBD1 matching over 9 bases. Germline V gene lookup returns CDR1 LNHDA and CDR2 SQIVND (reference sequence). J was trimmed by 4 bases and V by 5 bases; bases with no gene match: 21. CDR3 length: 20 amino acids. CDR3 protein: CASSPGFINRGRLPNQPQHF. DNA of the CDR3: TGTGCCAGTAGTCCCGGATTTATAAACAGGGGGCGACTCCCTAATCAGCCCCAGCATTTT.

The V gene is TRBV6-6, the J gene TRBJ2-2; 13 bases fit TRBD2. J gave up 8 bases and V 9 bases, and 9 bases lay outside the gene matches. CDR1 and CDR2 from the germline V gene are MNHNY and SVGAGI (reference sequence). The CDR3 totals 15 residues. As DNA, the CDR3 is TGTGCCAGTGTCCCGGGACTAGCGGGGTCGGGGGAGCTGTTTTTT. Translated, it gives CASVPGLAGSGELFF.

The gene calls are TRBV7-3 and TRBJ1-2; no reliable D call. The ends were cut back, 5 bases at V and 4 bases at J, with 14 bases in the middle. CDR3 length: 14 amino acids. Germline CDR1 reads SGHTA; CDR2 reads FQGTGA. This chain's CDR3 is CASSPDPGSYGYTF. For the CDR3, the DNA is TGTGCCAGCAGCCCCGACCCCGGGAGCTATGGCTACACCTTC.

V and J are TRBV6-6 and TRBJ1-1; no clear D gene. Trimming removed 7 bases from V and 0 bases from J, with 9 bases in between. The CDR3 consists of 13 residues. CDR1 and CDR2 (germline): MNHNY, SVGAGI (reference sequence). CDR3 sequence reads: CASNPGVNTEAFF. The CDR3 nucleotides are TGTGCCAGCAACCCGGGAGTGAACACTGAAGCTTTCTTT.

V is TRBV7-9 and J is TRBJ1-2; tentative D call: TRBD1 (6 bases). Germline assignment: CDR1 SEHNR and CDR2 FQNEAQ (reference sequence). V lost 0 bases, J lost 7 bases, and 15 bases lay in between. The CDR3 is 15 residues long. The CDR3: CASSLAIQGTTGYTF. CDR3 coding DNA: TGTGCCAGCAGCTTAGCGATACAGGGTACGACTGGCTACACCTTC.

This clone was observed a handful of times. The V call is TRBV12-3 or TRBV12-4, the J call TRBJ1-2; D gene unclear. Trimming took 3 bases from V and 8 from J, leaving 7 bases between them. The CDR3 is made up of 11 amino acids. CDR3 sequence reads: CASSFLGGYTF. The CDR3 nucleotides are TGTGCCAGCAGTTTCCTAGGAGGCTACACCTTC.

This chain connects TRBV10-3 to TRBJ2-3; TRBD2 aligns across 7 bases. The CDR3 consists of 11 residues. V lost 11 bases, J lost 3 bases, and 2 bases stayed unmatched. The germline gives CDR1 ENHRY, CDR2 SYGVKD. This CDR3 reads CAAGETDTQYF. The CDR3 region has the DNA TGTGCCGCGGGGGAGACAGATACGCAGTATTTT.

This chain uses TRBV12-5 with TRBJ2-7; D unresolved. Per germline, CDR1 LGHNT and CDR2 FRNRAP. The V and J ends lost 6 bases and 2 bases respectively, with 14 bases between them. The CDR3 extends over 14 amino acids. The CDR3: CASGPSGSTYEQYF. The CDR3 nucleotides are TGTGCTAGTGGCCCGTCGGGTAGTACCTACGAGCAGTACTTC.

In this sample, this clone turned up a few times. The chain uses TRBV2 and TRBJ1-2, with a tentative D call TRBD1 (6 bases). The ends were cut back, 4 bases at V and 4 bases at J, with 13 bases in the middle. This CDR3 spans 14 amino acids. Germline lookup yields CDR1 SNHLY and CDR2 FYNNEI. CDR3 loop: CASSAQGFGYGYTF. The CDR3 region has the DNA TGTGCCAGCAGTGCACAGGGATTCGGCTATGGCTACACCTTC.

This chain connects TRBV7-9 to TRBJ2-1; tentative D call: TRBD2 (6 bases). The germline V gene encodes CDR1 SEHNR and CDR2 FQNEAQ (reference sequence). The CDR3 totals 15 residues. The V end was cut by 5 bases, the J end by 4 bases, with 15 bases between. The CDR3 coding sequence is TGTGCCAGCAGCCACCACCGGGGGAAATACAATGAGCAGTTCTTC. It codes for CASSHHRGKYNEQFF. The full variable domain, its missing parts supplied by reference TRBV7-9 and TRBJ2-1, is DTGVSQNPRHKITKRGQNVTFRCDPISEHNRLYWYRQTLGQGPEFLTYFQNEAQLEKSRLLSDRFSAERPKGSFSTLEIQRTEQGDSAMYLCASSHHRGKYNEQFFGPGTRLTVL.

The rearrangement uses TRBV2 and TRBJ2-3; tentative D call: TRBD1 (6 bases). The germline V gene has CDR1 SNHLY and CDR2 FYNNEI. The CDR3 extends over 15 amino acids. V lost 5 bases, J lost 0 bases, and 12 bases lay in between. CDR3 residues: CASSLDRRSTDTQYF. DNA for the CDR3: TGTGCCAGCAGTCTTGACAGGCGTAGCACAGATACGCAGTATTTT.

The chain uses TRBV5-1 and TRBJ1-2; weak D call: TRBD1 (6 bases). The germline V and J ends were trimmed by 5 bases and 4 bases, with 12 bases remaining between them. Germline V CDR1 and CDR2: SGHRS, YFSETQ. The CDR3 length is 13 residues. This CDR3 reads CASSPDRSYGYTF. The CDR3 DNA follows: TGCGCCAGCAGTCCCGACAGGTCCTATGGCTACACCTTC.

Only a few counts were recorded for this clone. Other nucleotide sequences from this sample produce the same CDR3. The chain links TRBV19 to TRBJ2-7, with 10 bases aligning to TRBD2. The CDR3 consists of 13 residues. Per the germline V gene, CDR1 is LNHDA and CDR2 is SQIVND (reference sequence). Unmatched junction bases numbered 3, after V lost 4 bases and J lost 6 bases. For the CDR3, the DNA is TGTGCCAGTAGTACTAGCGGGGGAGGCGAGCAGTACTTC. Residues: CASSTSGGGEQYF.

The genes are TRBV19 and TRBJ1-5; 9 bases are a match to TRBD1. Germline V lookup: CDR1 LNHDA, CDR2 SQIVND (reference sequence). V was clipped by 7 bases and J by 3 bases; unmatched bases: 7. CDR3 length equals 15 residues. The CDR3 protein is CASIGTGYYNQPQHF. Written as DNA, the CDR3 is TGTGCCAGTATAGGGACAGGGTACTACAATCAGCCCCAGCATTTT.

The chain is built from TRBV5-1 and TRBJ2-5, with 7 bases lining up with TRBD1. Per germline, CDR1 SGHRS and CDR2 YFSETQ. J was trimmed by 7 bases and V by 3 bases; bases with no gene match: 9. CDR3 length equals 14 residues. CDR3 sequence reads: CASSSFDGQVTQYF. The DNA for the CDR3 is TGCGCCAGCAGCTCATTCGACGGACAGGTGACCCAGTACTTC.

The chain recombines TRBV2 with TRBJ2-1; TRBD2 aligns across 8 bases. Per the germline V gene, CDR1 is SNHLY and CDR2 is FYNNEI. The CDR3 contains 14 residues. Unmatched junction bases numbered 5, after V lost 6 bases and J lost 4 bases. In DNA, the CDR3 is TGTGCCAGCAGGGGACTAGGGATTTACAATGAGCAGTTCTTC. It is translated as CASRGLGIYNEQFF. Full variable domain (outside the CDR3, taken from reference TRBV2 and TRBJ2-1): EPEVTQTPSHQVTQMGQEVILRCVPISNHLYFYWYRQILGQKVEFLVSFYNNEISEKSEIFDDQFSVERPDGSNFTLKIRSTKLEDSAMYFCASRGLGIYNEQFFGPGTRLTVL.

The chain employs TRBV7-2 and TRBJ2-5, with 13 bases identical to TRBD2. The CDR3 consists of 16 residues. With 6 bases clipped from V and 5 bases from J, the junction kept 9 bases outside the gene matches. Looked up from germline, CDR1 is SGHTA and CDR2 is FQGNSA. The DNA of the CDR3 is TGTGCCAGCAGGGCGACTAGCGGGGGGCCCGGGGAGACCCAGTACTTC. Its protein product is CASRATSGGPGETQYF.

This clone was observed a few times. The chain has TRBV6-5 and TRBJ1-2; D is ambiguous. The germline V gene has CDR1 MNHEY and CDR2 SVGAGI. CDR3 size: 15 residues. V shed 4 bases and J shed 8 bases, with 20 bases lying between them. The CDR3 region is CASSSKRPTILGYTF. The CDR3 DNA is TGTGCCAGCAGTTCTAAAAGACCGACTATCTTGGGCTACACCTTC.

CDR3 loop: CASQAGANTGELFF. CDR3 in DNA: TGTGCCAGCCAAGCGGGCGCGAACACCGGGGAGCTGTTTTTT. The chain is built from TRBV6-5 and TRBJ2-2; TRBD2 might be the D (6 bases). There are 14 residues in the CDR3. Germline V gene sequence: CDR1 MNHEY, CDR2 SVGAGI. V was pared by 8 bases and J by 0 bases, with 10 bases between.

The rearrangement links TRBV19 to TRBJ1-1, with D tentatively TRBD1 (6 bases). The CDR3 extends over 11 amino acids. The germline CDR1 and CDR2 sequences are LNHDA and SQIVND (reference sequence). V lost 6 bases and J lost 8, with 10 bases in between. The CDR3 nucleotides are TGTGCCAGTAGGGCGACAGGCGAAGCTTTCTTT. This sequence encodes CASRATGEAFF.

CDR3 sequence: CASGYQAGADEQYF. The CDR3 bases are TGTGCCAGCGGGTACCAAGCGGGAGCAGACGAGCAGTACTTC. V is TRBV6-5 and J is TRBJ2-7, with TRBD2 identical over 8 bases. Germline-derived CDR1 and CDR2 are MNHEY and SVGAGI. This CDR3 is built from 14 residues. Trimming removed 8 bases from V and 5 bases from J; junction bases left unmatched: 11.